This T cell receptor beta chain was observed in a study of cytomegalovirus exposure and HLA in healthy donors. Notes on the study in general: With further analysis later on, most CMV-associated TCR beta chains appeared HLA-restricted.

This clone was counted between two and nine times. The antigen remains unidentified. A multiplex PCR was run with 60 Vbeta primers and 13 Jbeta primers. Measured with immunoSEQ multiplex PCR; TCRdb has only the in-frame clones, and not every one. In the table there are about 100,000 clones, around 80% of which are singletons. Germline loops: CDR1 KGHSH, CDR2 LQKENI. Trimming removed 3 bases from V and 11 bases from J; junction bases left unmatched: 5. The length of the CDR3 is 14 residues. These donors counted as nominally healthy when sampled, but unrecorded immune exposures were likely. The gene calls are TRBV18 and TRBJ2-4; 12 positions agree with TRBD1. This receptor was identified in a woman aged 50 to 60 in good health and CMV-seropositive. The sequencing input was PBMCs. CDR3 protein: CASSPPGTGGVQYF. CDR3 bases: TGTGCCAGCTCACCCCCCGGGACAGGGGGCGTTCAGTACTTC.